Sequencing of this T cell receptor (beta chain) was carried out in a study of T cell responses to AZD1222 COVID-19 vaccine. The CDR3 is made up of 16 amino acids. The junction had 6 bases not matched to a gene; V was cut back by 0 bases and J by 7 bases. Germline CDR1 reads SGHRS; CDR2 reads YFSETQ. Generated by immunoSEQ multiplex PCR, the TCRdb table keeps only in-frame clones and is missing some. This table has some 150,000 clones, about 93% appearing once. The sample consisted of peripheral blood, taken on day 0 of MenACWY control vaccination. This rearrangement joins TRBV5-1 to TRBJ1-6; 8 bases line up with TRBD1. The receptor was isolated from an adult in good health. The CDR3 sequence: CASSLGQGPGNSPLHF. CDR3 bases: TGCGCCAGCAGCTTGGGACAGGGGCCGGGGAATTCACCCCTCCACTTT.